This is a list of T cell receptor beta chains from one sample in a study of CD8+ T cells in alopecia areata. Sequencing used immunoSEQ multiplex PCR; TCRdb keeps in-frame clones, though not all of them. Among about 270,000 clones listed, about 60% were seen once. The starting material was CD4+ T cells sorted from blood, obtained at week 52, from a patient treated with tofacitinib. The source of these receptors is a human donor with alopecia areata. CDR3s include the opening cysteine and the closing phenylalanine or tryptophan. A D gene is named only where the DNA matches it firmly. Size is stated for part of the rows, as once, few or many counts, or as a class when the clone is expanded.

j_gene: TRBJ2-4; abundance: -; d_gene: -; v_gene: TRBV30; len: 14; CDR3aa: CALWAGLAKNIQYF; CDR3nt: TGTGCCCTATGGGCAGGGTTAGCCAAAAACATTCAGTACTTC
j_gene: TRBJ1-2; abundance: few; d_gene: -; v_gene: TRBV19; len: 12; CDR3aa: CASSRRPYGYTF; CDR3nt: TGTGCCAGTAGTAGGCGACCCTATGGCTACACCTTC
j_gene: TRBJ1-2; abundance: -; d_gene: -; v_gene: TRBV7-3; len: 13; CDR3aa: CASSEEGGYGYTF; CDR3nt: TGTGCCAGCAGCGAGGAGGGTGGCTATGGCTACACCTTC
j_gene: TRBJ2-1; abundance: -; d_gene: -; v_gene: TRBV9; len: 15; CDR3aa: CASSGPSTAYNEQFF; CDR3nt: TGTGCCAGCAGCGGACCTTCGACCGCCTACAATGAGCAGTTCTTC
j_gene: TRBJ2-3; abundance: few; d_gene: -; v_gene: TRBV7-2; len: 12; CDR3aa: CASHIPGDTQYF; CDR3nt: TGTGCCAGTCATATCCCGGGTGATACGCAGTATTTT
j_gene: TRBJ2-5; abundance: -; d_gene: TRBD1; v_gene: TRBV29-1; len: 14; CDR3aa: CSVDSRTGRETQYF; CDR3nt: TGCAGCGTTGACTCCAGGACAGGCCGGGAGACCCAGTACTTC
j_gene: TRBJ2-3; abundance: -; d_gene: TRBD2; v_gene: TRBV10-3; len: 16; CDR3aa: CAISLESSGDTDTQYF; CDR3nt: TGTGCCATCAGTCTAGAATCCAGCGGGGACACAGATACGCAGTATTTT
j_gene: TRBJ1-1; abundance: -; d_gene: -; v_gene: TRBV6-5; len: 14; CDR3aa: CASRPQLTNTEAFF; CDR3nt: TGTGCCAGCAGGCCACAGCTTACCAACACTGAAGCTTTCTTT
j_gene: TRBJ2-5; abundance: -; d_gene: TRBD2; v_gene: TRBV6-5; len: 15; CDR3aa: CASSTQLGRAETQYF; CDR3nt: TGTGCCAGCAGCACCCAGCTGGGGAGGGCGGAGACCCAGTACTTC
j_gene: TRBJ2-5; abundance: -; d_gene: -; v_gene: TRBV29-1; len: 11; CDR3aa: CSVEGQETQYF; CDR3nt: TGCAGCGTTGAAGGACAAGAGACCCAGTACTTC
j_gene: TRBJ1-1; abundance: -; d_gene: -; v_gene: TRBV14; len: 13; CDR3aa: CASSQRQAAEAFF; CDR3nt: TGTGCCAGCAGCCAAAGACAGGCGGCTGAAGCTTTCTTT
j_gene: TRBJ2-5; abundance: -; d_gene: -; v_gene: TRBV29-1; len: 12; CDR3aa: CSVEQGIETQYF; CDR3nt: TGCAGCGTTGAGCAGGGGATCGAGACCCAGTACTTC
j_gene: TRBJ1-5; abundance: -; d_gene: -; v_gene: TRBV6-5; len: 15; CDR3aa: CASRLTHGSNQPQHF; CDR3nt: TGTGCCAGCAGACTCACCCACGGTAGCAATCAGCCCCAGCATTTT
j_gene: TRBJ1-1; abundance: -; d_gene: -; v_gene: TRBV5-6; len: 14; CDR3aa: CASSFSTPPAEAFF; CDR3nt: TGTGCCAGCAGCTTCTCAACCCCCCCCGCCGAAGCTTTCTTT
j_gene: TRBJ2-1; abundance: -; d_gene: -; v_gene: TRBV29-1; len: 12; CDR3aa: CSVDFRYNEQFF; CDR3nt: TGCAGCGTTGATTTTCGGTACAATGAGCAGTTCTTC
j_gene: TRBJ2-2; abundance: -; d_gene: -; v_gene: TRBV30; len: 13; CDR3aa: CAWNTGFTGELFF; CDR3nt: TGTGCCTGGAACACAGGGTTCACCGGGGAGCTGTTTTTT
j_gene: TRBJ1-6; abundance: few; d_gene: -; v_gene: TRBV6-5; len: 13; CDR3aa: CASTFGENSPLHF; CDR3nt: TGTGCCAGCACTTTCGGGGAGAATTCACCCCTCCACTTT
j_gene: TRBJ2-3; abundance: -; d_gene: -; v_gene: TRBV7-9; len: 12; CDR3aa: CASSPLMDTQYF; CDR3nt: TGTGCCAGCAGCCCTCTCATGGATACGCAGTATTTT
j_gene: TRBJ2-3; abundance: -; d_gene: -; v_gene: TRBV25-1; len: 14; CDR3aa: CASSERLATDTQYF; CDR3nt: TGTGCCAGCAGTGAACGTTTGGCGACAGATACGCAGTATTTT
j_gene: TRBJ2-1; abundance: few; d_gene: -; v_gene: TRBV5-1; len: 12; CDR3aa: CASSLEWDEQFF; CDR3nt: TGCGCCAGCAGCTTGGAGTGGGATGAGCAGTTCTTC
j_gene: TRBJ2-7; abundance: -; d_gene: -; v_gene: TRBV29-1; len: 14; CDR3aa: CSVVVGTGRREQYF; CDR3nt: TGCAGCGTTGTAGTTGGGACCGGCAGGAGGGAGCAGTACTTC
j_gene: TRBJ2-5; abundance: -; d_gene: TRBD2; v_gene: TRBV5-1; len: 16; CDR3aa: CASSFTERGDQETQYF; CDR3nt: TGCGCCAGCAGCTTCACTGAGCGGGGGGACCAAGAGACCCAGTACTTC
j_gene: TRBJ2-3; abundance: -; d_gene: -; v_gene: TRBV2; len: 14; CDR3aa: CASTRLLEGDTQYF; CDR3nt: TGTGCCAGCACTAGGCTTCTGGAGGGAGATACGCAGTATTTT
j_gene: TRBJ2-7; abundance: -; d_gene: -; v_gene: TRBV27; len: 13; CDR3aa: CASYSPFGYEQYF; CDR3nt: TGTGCCAGCTACAGCCCCTTTGGGTACGAGCAGTACTTC
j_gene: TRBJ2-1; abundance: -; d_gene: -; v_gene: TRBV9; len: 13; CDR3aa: CASSKGGYNEQFF; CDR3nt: TGTGCCAGCAGCAAGGGGGGTTACAATGAGCAGTTCTTC
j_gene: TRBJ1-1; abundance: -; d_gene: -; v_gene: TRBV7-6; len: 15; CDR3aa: CASSLDGHLNTEAFF; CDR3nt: TGTGCCAGCAGCTTAGATGGACACTTGAACACTGAAGCTTTCTTT
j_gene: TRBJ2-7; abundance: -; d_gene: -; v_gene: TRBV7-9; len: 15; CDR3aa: CASSLDDSRSYEQYF; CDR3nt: TGTGCCAGCAGCTTAGATGATAGTAGGTCCTACGAGCAGTACTTC
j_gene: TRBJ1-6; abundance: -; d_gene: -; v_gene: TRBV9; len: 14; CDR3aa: CASSVSGDNSPLHF; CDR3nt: TGTGCCAGCAGCGTATCAGGGGATAATTCACCCCTCCACTTT
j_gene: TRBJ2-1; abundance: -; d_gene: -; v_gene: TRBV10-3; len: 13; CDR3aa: CAIRPSGGSGQFF; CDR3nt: TGTGCCATCAGACCCAGTGGCGGGTCGGGGCAGTTCTTC
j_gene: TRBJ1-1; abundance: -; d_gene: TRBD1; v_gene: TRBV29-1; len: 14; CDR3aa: CSVVPTGLDTEAFF; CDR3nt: TGCAGCGTTGTCCCGACAGGGTTGGACACTGAAGCTTTCTTT
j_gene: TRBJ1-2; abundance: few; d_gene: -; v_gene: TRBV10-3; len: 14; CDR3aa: CAISEATGSYGYTF; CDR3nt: TGTGCCATCAGTGAGGCCACAGGGAGCTATGGCTACACCTTC
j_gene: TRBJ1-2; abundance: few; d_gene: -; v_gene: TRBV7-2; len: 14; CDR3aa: CASSQEPGHYGYTF; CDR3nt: TGTGCCAGCAGCCAAGAACCGGGACACTATGGCTACACCTTC
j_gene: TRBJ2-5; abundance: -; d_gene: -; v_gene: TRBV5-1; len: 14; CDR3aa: CASSPGLQQETQYF; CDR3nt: TGCGCCAGCAGCCCCGGACTGCAACAAGAGACCCAGTACTTC
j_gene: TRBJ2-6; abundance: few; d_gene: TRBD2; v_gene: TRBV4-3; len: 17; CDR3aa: CASSQLAVLSGANVLTF; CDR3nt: TGCGCCAGCAGCCAACTAGCGGTTCTCTCTGGGGCCAACGTCCTGACTTTC
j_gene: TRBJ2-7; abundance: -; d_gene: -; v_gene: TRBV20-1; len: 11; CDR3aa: CSASVGSEQYF; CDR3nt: TGCAGTGCGAGTGTCGGGTCCGAGCAGTACTTC
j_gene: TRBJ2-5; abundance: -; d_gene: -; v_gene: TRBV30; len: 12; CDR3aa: CAWSVVQETQYF; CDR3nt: TGTGCCTGGAGCGTAGTCCAAGAGACCCAGTACTTC
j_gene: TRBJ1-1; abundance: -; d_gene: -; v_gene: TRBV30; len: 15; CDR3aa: CAWSPPGESNTEAFF; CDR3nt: TGTGCCTGGAGTCCCCCGGGGGAATCGAACACTGAAGCTTTCTTT
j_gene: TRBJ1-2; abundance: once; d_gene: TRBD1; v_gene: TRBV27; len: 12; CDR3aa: CASSYTGGGYTF; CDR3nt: TGTGCCAGCAGTTATACAGGGGGTGGCTACACCTTC
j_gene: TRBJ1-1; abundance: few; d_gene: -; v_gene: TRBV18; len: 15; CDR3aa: CASSPPAGSNTEAFF; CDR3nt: TGTGCCAGCTCACCACCGGCGGGATCAAACACTGAAGCTTTCTTT
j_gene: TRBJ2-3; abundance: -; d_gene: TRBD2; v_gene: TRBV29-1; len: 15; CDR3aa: CSAGTSGGFTDTQYF; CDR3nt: TGCAGCGCCGGGACTAGCGGGGGGTTCACAGATACGCAGTATTTT
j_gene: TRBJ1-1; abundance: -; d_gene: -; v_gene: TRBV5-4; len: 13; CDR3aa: CASSTTGITEAFF; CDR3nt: TGTGCCAGCAGCACCACAGGGATCACTGAAGCTTTCTTT
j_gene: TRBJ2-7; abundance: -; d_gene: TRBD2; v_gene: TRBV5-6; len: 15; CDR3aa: CASTRAGVQGYEQYF; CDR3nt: TGTGCCAGCACCCGTGCGGGGGTGCAGGGCTACGAGCAGTACTTC
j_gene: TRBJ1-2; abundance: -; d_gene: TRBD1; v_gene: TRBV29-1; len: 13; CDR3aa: CSVFGTDNYGYTF; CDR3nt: TGCAGCGTCTTCGGGACAGACAACTATGGCTACACCTTC
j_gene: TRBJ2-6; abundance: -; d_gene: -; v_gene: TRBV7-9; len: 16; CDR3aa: CASSLRGLTGANVLTF; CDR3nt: TGTGCCAGCAGCTTAAGGGGCTTAACCGGGGCCAACGTCCTGACTTTC
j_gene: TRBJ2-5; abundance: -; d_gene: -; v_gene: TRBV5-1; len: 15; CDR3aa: CASSLLRSGEETQYF; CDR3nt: TGCGCCAGCAGCTTGCTGCGTAGCGGTGAAGAGACCCAGTACTTC
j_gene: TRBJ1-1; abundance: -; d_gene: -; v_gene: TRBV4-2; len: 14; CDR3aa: CASSQEGRFTEAFF; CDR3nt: TGTGCCAGCAGCCAAGAAGGCAGGTTCACTGAAGCTTTCTTT
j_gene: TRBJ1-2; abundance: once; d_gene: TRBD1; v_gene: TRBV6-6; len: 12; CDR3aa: CATDRGLYGYTF; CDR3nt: TGTGCCACAGACAGGGGGCTTTATGGCTACACCTTC
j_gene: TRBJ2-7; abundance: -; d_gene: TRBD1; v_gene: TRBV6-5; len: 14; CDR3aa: CASSPTQTGDGQYF; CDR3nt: TGTGCCAGCAGTCCTACCCAGACAGGGGACGGGCAGTACTTC